The following is a TCR beta chain sequence with its context. Antigen specificity is unknown. A few pembrolizumab responders had their TCRs sequenced. The data stem from a study of PD-1 blockade in mismatch repair-deficient tumors. Trimming took off 6 bases at V and 0 bases at J, with 3 bases between the two ends. The CDR3 is 12 amino acids. Per germline, CDR1 MNHEY and CDR2 SVGAGI. Findings and limits, study-wide: Tumor-resident clones, often undetectable pretreatment in blood, expanded then contracted after pembrolizumab.

Sequenced by immunoSEQ multiplex PCR; TCRdb stores in-frame clones only, minus some. Of around 25,000 clones in the sample, 83% were seen once. The clonotype originates from an adult with mismatch repair-deficient cancer. The chain couples TRBV6-5 to TRBJ1-3; D gene uncertain. Sequencing was performed on peripheral blood, taken 12 weeks after starting pembrolizumab. CDR3 in DNA: TGTGCCAGCAGGGACTCTGGAAACACCATATATTTT. Translation gives CASRDSGNTIYF.